This T cell receptor (beta chain) was identified in a study of T cells in Graves' hyperthyroidism and ophthalmopathy. Authors of the study amplified TCR beta CDR3 regions from RNA transcripts. HTBI primers were the set used in a first-round RT-PCR of the TCR CDR3. TCRdb re-called the multiplex PCR reads through MiXCR, storing one row per CDR3 protein. The sample includes some 490,000 distinct CDR3 sequences, 20% to 25% of them seen just once. Study-wide findings and caveats: Stable hyperthyroidism was told apart from ophthalmopathy by a model built on 13 V-J features.

V lost 6 bases to trimming and J lost 6 bases, with 13 bases between them. Germline-derived CDR1 and CDR2 are SGDLS and YYNGEE. This CDR3 spans 13 amino acids. Of note for this clonotype: Its antigen is unknown.

The receptor's source is a woman in her 70s with Graves' ophthalmopathy. This chain joins TRBV9 and TRBJ2-1, with D possibly TRBD2 on 6 matching bases. Specimen: blood. The CDR3, as DNA: TGTGCCAGCAACTCGGCCGGGGGCAATGAGCAGTTCTTC. Its translation is CASNSAGGNEQFF.